This TCR beta chain was sequenced for a study of T cells in localized non-small cell lung cancer. Findings and caveats of the study: Across samples, adjacent lung featured a median around 56 of the top 100 tumor clones.

This clone was detected only once. Antigen: not known. Clones were sequenced by immunoSEQ multiplex PCR, and TCRdb holds only the in-frame ones, with some missing. The sample consists of approximately 16,000 clones, around 85% of them appearing once. The CDR3 spans 14 residues. V lost 2 bases and J 1 base, leaving 7 bases between the germline ends. Germline V lookup: CDR1 SGHAT, CDR2 FQNNGV. The receptor was isolated from an older female donor with stage I squamous cell lung carcinoma. Here the sequenced sample was peripheral blood, taken before any cancer treatment. The gene calls are TRBV11-2 and TRBJ2-3, with unresolved D. This chain's CDR3 is CASSLIIRTDTQYF. The CDR3 nucleotides are TGTGCCAGCAGCTTAATAATCCGCACAGATACGCAGTATTTT.